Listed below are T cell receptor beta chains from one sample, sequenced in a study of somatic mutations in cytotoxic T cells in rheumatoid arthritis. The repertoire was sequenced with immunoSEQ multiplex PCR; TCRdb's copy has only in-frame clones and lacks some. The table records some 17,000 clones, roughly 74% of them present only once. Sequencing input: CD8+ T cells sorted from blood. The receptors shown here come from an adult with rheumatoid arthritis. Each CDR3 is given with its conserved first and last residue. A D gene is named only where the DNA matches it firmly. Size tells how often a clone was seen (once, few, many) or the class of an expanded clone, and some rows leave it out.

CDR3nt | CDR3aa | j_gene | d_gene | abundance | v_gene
TGTGCCAGTAGTCTATTTATTGCAAGCGTTGAGACCCAGTACTTC | CASSLFIASVETQYF | TRBJ2-5 | - | - | TRBV19
TGTGCCAGCAGCCAAGATTTTCAGGCCCCACTAGAGACCCAGTACTTC | CASSQDFQAPLETQYF | TRBJ2-5 | - | - | TRBV4-2
TGCGCCAGCACCCTGCGGGGGGCGAACACTGAAGCTTTCTTT | CASTLRGANTEAFF | TRBJ1-1 | - | once | TRBV5-1
TGTGCCATCAGACAGGGGAGAGACACCGGGGAGCTGTTTTTT | CAIRQGRDTGELFF | TRBJ2-2 | TRBD1 | - | TRBV10-3
TGTCCTGGGAGCGCACGCGGGGGTAGGCAGCCCCAGCATTTT | CPGSARGGRQPQHF | TRBJ1-5 | - | - | TRBV22-1
TGTGCCAGCAGCTCCAAGACAGGGGAAGCTTTCTTT | CASSSKTGEAFF | TRBJ1-1 | TRBD1 | few | TRBV11-3
TGTGCCACAGGGGTGGGAAACACCGGGGAGCTGTTTTTT | CATGVGNTGELFF | TRBJ2-2 | - | - | TRBV25-1
TGTGCCAGCAGCCAAGATGCGATTCAGCCCCAGCATTTT | CASSQDAIQPQHF | TRBJ1-5 | - | - | TRBV14
TGTGCCAGCAGTTTGGGACAGGGGGCTTACGAGCAGTACTTC | CASSLGQGAYEQYF | TRBJ2-7 | TRBD1 | - | TRBV7-6
TGTGCCAGCAGTTTATCGAGCGCACCTGGGGACAGGGGCCTGAACACTGAAGCTTTCTTT | CASSLSSAPGDRGLNTEAFF | TRBJ1-1 | TRBD1 | - | TRBV27
TGTGCCAGCAGTGAAGCGCTTCGAGTGAATGAAGCTTTCTTT | CASSEALRVNEAFF | TRBJ1-1 | - | - | TRBV6-1